One sample yielded the 14 T cell receptor beta chains listed below, sequenced in a study of Ad26.COV2.S vaccination and SARS-CoV-2 variants. Produced via immunoSEQ multiplex PCR; TCRdb's table is partial and in-frame only. The sample consists of 350,000 to 450,000 clones, about 92% of them appearing once. Documented treatment: roughly 18 received Ad26.COV2.S at low or high dose, single or two shots; about 5 received placebo; per-sample allocation not given. Following the first vaccine or placebo injection, samples were taken on day 63. Sequences were derived from peripheral blood, sampled in a trial of Ad26.COV2.S vaccine versus placebo. The receptors shown here come from a person aged 18 to 65 who received the Ad26.COV2.S COVID-19 vaccine or a placebo.

V usage is TRBV5-1 and J usage is TRBJ2-5, with D maybe TRBD2 (5 bases). Trimming shortened V by 5 bases and J by 1 base, and 15 bases separated the two germline ends. Germline V gene sequence: CDR1 SGHRS, CDR2 YFSETQ. There are 15 residues in the CDR3. The CDR3 region is CASSPEVLGQETQYF. The DNA of the CDR3 is TGCGCCAGCAGTCCGGAGGTGTTGGGCCAAGAGACCCAGTACTTC.

This clone was observed a single time. The J gene is TRBJ2-5, the V gene TRBV10-3; TRBD1 matches at 9 bases. V lost 6 bases, J lost 1 base, and 15 bases stayed unmatched. The CDR3 sequence is 18 residues long. Germline V gene sequence: CDR1 ENHRY, CDR2 SYGVKD. The CDR3 coding sequence is TGTGCCATCAGAGGGACAGGGCGGGCGTCTTCCCCCCAAGAGACCCAGTACTTC. Its protein product is CAIRGTGRASSPQETQYF.

The gene calls are TRBV18 and TRBJ2-3; TRBD2 matches at 8 bases. This CDR3 has 15 amino acids. J was trimmed by 3 bases and V by 5 bases; bases with no gene match: 7. Germline assignment: CDR1 KGHSH and CDR2 LQKENI. The CDR3 coding sequence is TGTGCCAGCTCAATGCAAACTAGCGGTACAGATACGCAGTATTTT. Its translation is CASSMQTSGTDTQYF.

The chain combines TRBV19 with TRBJ1-2; 8 nucleotides align to TRBD1. J was trimmed by 1 base and V by 1 base; bases with no gene match: 2. The CDR3 has 15 residues. Germline V CDR1 and CDR2: LNHDA, SQIVND (reference sequence). CDR3 amino acids: CASSIGQGINYGYTF. DNA of the CDR3: TGTGCCAGTAGTATAGGACAGGGGATTAACTATGGCTACACCTTC.

V and J are TRBV18 and TRBJ2-7; no clear D gene. Germline lookup yields CDR1 KGHSH and CDR2 LQKENI. Trimming took off 5 bases at V and 6 bases at J, with 11 bases between the two ends. The CDR3 loop spans 12 amino acids. Here the CDR3 DNA reads TGTGCCAGCTCAGTTCTCCCAGGCGAGCAGTACTTC. The encoded protein is CASSVLPGEQYF.

The chain uses TRBV3-1 (or the pseudogene TRBV3-2) and TRBJ2-3; TRBD2 matches at 10 bases. Losses at the gene ends were 3 bases for V and 4 bases for J; bases not matched to a gene: 7. Germline-derived CDR1 and CDR2 are LGHDT and YNNKEL (reference sequence). The CDR3 runs to 16 residues. The CDR3, as DNA: TGTGCCAGCAGCCAGGCGGCTAGCGGGGGTCCAGATACGCAGTATTTT. Its translation: CASSQAASGGPDTQYF.

This clone appeared a single time. The chain combines TRBV10-3 with TRBJ2-1; TRBD1 matches 8 bases. Germline lookup yields CDR1 ENHRY and CDR2 SYGVKD. Trimming at V came to 11 bases and at J to 3 bases, leaving 3 bases not matched to a gene. The length of the CDR3 is 12 residues. CDR3 in amino acids: CAAGQGYNEQFF. The CDR3 nucleotides read TGTGCCGCCGGACAGGGCTACAATGAGCAGTTCTTC.

The DNA of the CDR3 is TGTGCCAGCAGTGACCCACTAAAGGATCAGCCCCAGCATTTT. Protein sequence: CASSDPLKDQPQHF. This chain uses TRBV25-1 with TRBJ1-5; no firm D call. CDR3 length equals 14 residues. Germline CDR1 is MGHDK and CDR2 is SYGVNS. Trimming left V 3 bases short and J 5 bases short, with 11 bases between.

This clone was found a few times. This chain links TRBV2 with TRBJ2-2; 9 bases fit TRBD1. The CDR3 is 13 amino acids. Germline CDR1 and CDR2: SNHLY and FYNNEI. With V trimmed by 6 bases and J by 7 bases, 3 bases remained unmatched. DNA of the CDR3: TGTGCCAGCAGCGGACAGGGGATCGGGGAGCTGTTTTTT. Amino acid sequence: CASSGQGIGELFF.

The chain is built from TRBV18 and TRBJ2-7, with 10 bases that match TRBD1. Germline V gene lookup returns CDR1 KGHSH and CDR2 LQKENI. Trimming removed 3 bases from V and 3 bases from J; junction bases left unmatched: 5. CDR3 length equals 15 residues. The CDR3 nucleotides read TGTGCCAGCTCACCCCTCGGGACAGGGGACTACGAGCAGTACTTC. The encoded protein is CASSPLGTGDYEQYF.

The chain has TRBV9 and TRBJ2-5; 9 bases are shared with TRBD2. The CDR3 consists of 17 residues. The germline V gene has CDR1 SGDLS and CDR2 YYNGEE. V lost 4 bases to trimming and J lost 2 bases; unmatched junction nucleotides: 12. CDR3 bases: TGTGCCAGCAGCTCCGCGAGGGGGCTAGCGGGGCAAGAGACCCAGTACTTC. This translates into CASSSARGLAGQETQYF.

The V gene is TRBV2, the J gene TRBJ1-4; 8 positions match TRBD1. Trimming removed 7 bases from V and 5 bases from J; junction bases left unmatched: 12. Germline loops: CDR1 SNHLY, CDR2 FYNNEI. The CDR3 runs 16 residues. In nucleotides, the CDR3 is TGTGCCAGCAACACAGGGGGTGTCGAGGGAAATGAAAAACTGTTTTTT. This codes for CASNTGGVEGNEKLFF.

This clone was observed a single time. The chain joins TRBV7-2 to TRBJ2-7; D gene unclear. The V end lost 5 bases, the J end lost 0 bases, and 5 bases lay between the germline ends. Germline CDR1 is SGHTA and CDR2 is FQGNSA. The CDR3 sequence is 12 residues long. The CDR3 bases are TGTGCCAGCAGCCCCTACTCCTACGAGCAGTACTTC. Protein sequence: CASSPYSYEQYF.

This clone was counted once. The rearrangement joins TRBV29-1 to TRBJ1-1, with TRBD1 as a possible D gene (6 bases). The CDR3 contains 12 residues. V gave up 4 bases and J gave up 7 bases, with 13 bases separating them. Germline V gene lookup returns CDR1 SQVTM and CDR2 ANQGSEA. The CDR3: CSVGGAGGEAFF. The CDR3 nucleotides read TGCAGCGTTGGGGGGGCAGGTGGTGAAGCTTTCTTT.